This section outlines one TCR beta chain sequence together with its context. Study members were between about 18 and 100 years old and lived in 20 to 30 US regions. Self-reported history from a screening survey and questionnaire set each donor's cohort. The data are from a study of blood T cell repertoires in COVID-19. Across the study: PBMCs, B-cell-depleted T cells, or T cells were the source of the cDNA or gDNA that made up the material.

Trimming shortened V by 6 bases and J by 2 bases, and 14 bases separated the two germline ends. CDR1 is MNHEY and CDR2 is SVGAGI in the germline V gene. The CDR3 length is 14 residues. Authors' processing steps: Estimated nucleated cell counts came from reference gene primer amplification. The table came from immunoSEQ multiplex PCR; TCRdb's copy has only in-frame clones and leaves some out. That table supplies the V and J calls and clone size; D and trimming were determined from the DNA. This sample has some 250,000 clones; approximately 89% occur once, and the top ten carry around 4%. The specimen sequenced was PBMCs or T cells enriched from blood (not recorded which). The chain couples TRBV6-5 to TRBJ2-7; a possible D gene is TRBD1 (6 bases). The TCR originated in a woman in her 30s with acute COVID-19. CDR3: CASSPAGAAYEQYF. CDR3 in DNA: TGTGCCAGCAGCCCCGCAGGGGCCGCCTACGAGCAGTACTTC.